This T cell receptor beta chain was profiled in a study of beta chain features in type 1 diabetes. Study results and caveats: A greater similarity of naive, central memory and Treg TCRB repertoires was seen among patients than among healthy donors. High-TCR-expressing cells could be over-represented by cDNA sequencing.

Points on this clone: The antigen is undetermined.

The V gene's germline CDR1 is MDHEN and CDR2 SYDVKM. This CDR3 comprises 15 residues. Germline trimming cut 6 bases from V and 0 bases from J; bases unmatched to any gene: 3. Without exception, sorted populations had purity beyond 95%. Since all of the isolated RNA was reverse transcribed, expressed TCRB transcripts were what got sequenced. Here immunoSEQ multiplex PCR was the method, and the copy in TCRdb shows in-frame clones only, minus some. This sample has under 150,000 clones; less than 8.5% occur once, and the top ten carry around 1.5%. The rearrangement uses TRBV28 and TRBJ1-5; 9 bases are shared with TRBD1. Sequenced sample: central memory CD4+ T cells from blood. The clonotype comes from a woman aged 25 to 39 in good health. CDR3 residues: CASSQTGGSNQPQHF. The DNA of the CDR3 is TGTGCCAGCAGCCAGACAGGGGGTAGCAATCAGCCCCAGCATTTT. The full variable domain, rest sourced from reference TRBV28 and TRBJ1-5, is DVKVTQSSRYLVKRTGEKVFLECVQDMDHENMFWYRQDPGLGLRLIYFSYDVKMKEKGDIPEGYSVSREKKERFSLILESASTNQTSMYLCASSQTGGSNQPQHFGDGTRLSIL.